The clone carrying this TCR beta chain was detected many times. Its cognate antigen is unknown. The sample is drawn from a study of T cell repertoires in cytomegalovirus infection. Study as a whole: Both CMV infection and a matching HLA type were indicated by public TCR beta signatures.

MiXCR, run by TCRdb on the reads, gives a single entry per CDR3 protein. The sample has over 150,000 distinct CDR3 sequences, about a sixth seen once. Study-wide findings and caveats: Identification of carriers of CMV plus the relevant HLA was achieved through cumulative public TCR beta family frequency. In two of eight donors, the top clonotype was HLA-C-restricted CMV-specific.

CDR1 is DFQATT and CDR2 is SNEGSKA in the germline V gene (reference sequence). This CDR3 has 14 residues. V was pared by 3 bases and J by 2 bases, with 13 bases between. This TCR came from a human donor in good health (CMV status not recorded). Some clones in this sample may be carry-over from other donors' samples. The sequenced sample was CD8+ T cells from PBMCs. The V gene is TRBV20-1, the J gene TRBJ2-5; maybe TRBD1 (6 bases). DNA of the CDR3: TGCAGTGCTAGTGGGCTGGACAGACAAGAGACCCAGTACTTC. Amino acid sequence: CSASGLDRQETQYF.